One and the same sample provided the 13 T cell receptor beta chains below, sequenced in a study of cytomegalovirus exposure and HLA in healthy donors. Primers included in the PCR were 60 Vbeta and 13 Jbeta primers. This table comes from immunoSEQ multiplex PCR, and its TCRdb copy is limited to in-frame clones, with some not included. Seen here are about 130,000 clones, 65% to 80% observed once, and the top ten hold approximately 4.2%. The sequenced sample was PBMCs. These receptors were obtained from a male donor in good health and CMV-seropositive.

The chain links TRBV9 to TRBJ2-2, with 8 nucleotides matching TRBD2. Germline assignment: CDR1 SGDLS and CDR2 YYNGEE. V lost 0 bases to trimming and J lost 3 bases; unmatched junction nucleotides: 4. CDR3 length: 16 residues. The CDR3 DNA reads as TGTGCCAGCAGCGTAGGTGCTAGCGGGTACACCGGGGAGCTGTTTTTT. Its translation: CASSVGASGYTGELFF.

In nucleotides, the CDR3 is TGTGCCAGCAGCGTATCCTCACAGTCTGGAAACACCATATATTTT. The encoded protein is CASSVSSQSGNTIYF. The V gene is TRBV9, the J gene TRBJ1-3, with D unresolved. Germline V gives CDR1 SGDLS, CDR2 YYNGEE. This CDR3 has 15 residues. V was clipped by 1 base and J by 1 base, with 9 bases between them.

This chain uses TRBV29-1 with TRBJ2-2; D unresolved. Looked up from germline, CDR1 is SQVTM and CDR2 is ANQGSEA. V was shortened by 5 bases and J by 1 base, with 11 bases between the two germline ends. The CDR3 extends over 14 amino acids. Here the CDR3 reads CSVLSRQNTGELFF. As DNA, the CDR3 is TGCAGCGTTTTAAGTCGACAGAACACCGGGGAGCTGTTTTTT.

The genes are TRBV7-9 and TRBJ2-4; TRBD2 aligns across 7 bases. Losses at the gene ends were 2 bases for V and 8 bases for J; bases not matched to a gene: 12. This CDR3 spans 16 amino acids. CDR1 and CDR2 from the germline V gene are SEHNR and FQNEAQ (reference sequence). In DNA, the CDR3 is TGTGCCAGCAGCTTAAGCCGCGGGCGGGAGAGCTACATTCAGTACTTC. This translates into CASSLSRGRESYIQYF.

This chain links TRBV4-2 with TRBJ2-4; TRBD2 matches 7 bases. The length of the CDR3 is 16 residues. CDR1 LGHNA and CDR2 YNFKEQ come from the germline V gene. With V trimmed by 4 bases and J by 0 bases, 6 bases remained unmatched. CDR3 in DNA: TGTGCCAGCAGCCGAGAATTAGCGGGAGCCAAAAACATTCAGTACTTC. Its protein product is CASSRELAGAKNIQYF.

The CDR3 spells CASSPDVPGGTEPQHF. In nucleotides, the CDR3 is TGTGCCAGCAGCCCTGACGTACCAGGGGGCACGGAGCCCCAGCATTTT. V and J are TRBV28 and TRBJ1-5; the match to TRBD1 covers 8 bases. CDR3 length: 16 amino acids. The V segment lost 6 bases and the J segment 8 bases; nucleotides outside the gene matches: 15. Germline V gives CDR1 MDHEN, CDR2 SYDVKM.

The chain has TRBV6-1 and TRBJ2-7; 9 bases fit TRBD1. Germline trimming cut 7 bases from V and 5 bases from J; bases unmatched to any gene: 9. The CDR3 length is 14 residues. The germline V gene encodes CDR1 MNHNS and CDR2 SASEGT. CDR3 residues: CASKLGQGSHEQYF. The CDR3 DNA reads TGTGCCAGCAAGCTGGGACAGGGTAGCCACGAGCAGTACTTC.

This clone turned up a few times. The J gene is TRBJ2-3, the V gene TRBV28, with TRBD2 identical over 10 bases. This CDR3 comprises 17 residues. J gave up 6 bases and V 3 bases, and 12 bases lay outside the gene matches. Germline V gives CDR1 MDHEN, CDR2 SYDVKM. CDR3 sequence (DNA): TGTGCCAGCAGTTTCCAAGGAGCGGGGGGGGTTGGGGATACGCAGTATTTT. The encoded protein is CASSFQGAGGVGDTQYF.

This chain links TRBV6-1 with TRBJ2-5, with TRBD1 matching 10 bases. The end of the DNA aligns better with TRBJ2-7, so the J call may be wrong. The CDR3 length is 14 residues. The germline V gene encodes CDR1 MNHNS and CDR2 SASEGT. This CDR3 reads CASSAGQGTYEQYF. The DNA for the CDR3 is TGTGCCAGCAGTGCGGGACAGGGGACCTACGAGCAGTACTTC.

About this clone: One end of the junction varies from germline; a read error may be responsible. Other DNA sequences in this specimen translate into the identical CDR3. This sequence joins TRBV27 and TRBJ2-4, with 10 bases fitting TRBD2. The CDR3 is made up of 18 amino acids. Germline values: CDR1 MNHEY, CDR2 SMNVEV (reference sequence). The CDR3 DNA sequence: TGTGCCAGCAGTTTAACTGAGCCAGCGGGAGGGCCGGGGGACATTCAATACTTC. This encodes CASSLTEPAGGPGDIQYF.

The chain has TRBV19 and TRBJ1-2, with a tentative D call TRBD1 (5 bases). V shed 1 base and J shed 1 base, with 7 bases lying between them. The CDR3 loop spans 14 amino acids. Germline assignment: CDR1 LNHDA and CDR2 SQIVND (reference sequence). The CDR3 nucleotides are TGTGCCAGTAGTATAGGTACAGGTAACTATGGCTACACCTTC. Its translation is CASSIGTGNYGYTF.

This rearrangement joins TRBV27 to TRBJ2-7; no firm D call. The CDR3 loop spans 15 amino acids. The germline CDR1 and CDR2 sequences are MNHEY and SMNVEV (reference sequence). V shed 5 bases and J shed 4 bases, with 18 bases lying between them. The CDR3 protein is CASSPTDTDSYEQYF. In DNA form, the CDR3 reads TGTGCCAGCAGTCCGACGGATACCGACTCTTACGAGCAGTACTTC.

The chain employs TRBV5-1 and TRBJ1-2; 9 positions match TRBD1. The germline CDR1 and CDR2 sequences are SGHRS and YFSETQ. The CDR3 covers 15 residues. V shed 2 bases, J shed 4 bases, and the junction held 6 bases outside the gene matches. CDR3 sequence (DNA): TGCGCCAGCAGCTTCTCCCCGGGACAGGGCTATGGCTACACCTTC. It codes for CASSFSPGQGYGYTF.